Below are 4 T cell receptor beta chains sequenced from a single sample in a study of neoadjuvant anti-PD-1 for oral cavity cancer. Repertoires were generated with immunoSEQ multiplex PCR, while TCRdb's copy carries only in-frame clones and drops some. The sample lists 15,000 to 20,000 clones, more than 70% seen once, with about 2.4% in the top ten. This sample comprised PBMCs, obtained before nivolumab (anti-PD-1) treatment. Receptors originate from a person aged 35-80 years with oral cavity squamous cell carcinoma.

This clone appeared a few times. This rearrangement joins TRBV6-5 to TRBJ2-2, with D perhaps being TRBD1 or TRBD2 (5 bases each). The CDR3 is 15 residues long. CDR1 is MNHEY, CDR2 SVGAGI, per germline. With 0 bases removed from V and 6 bases from J, the gap between germline ends came to 11 bases. The CDR3, as DNA: TGTGCCAGCAGTTACTCGGGGACGAGAGCCGGGGAGCTGTTTTTT. It encodes CASSYSGTRAGELFF.

The chain employs TRBV5-6 and TRBJ1-2, with 7 nucleotides matching TRBD1. This CDR3 spans 14 amino acids. Germline V CDR1 and CDR2: SGHDT, YYEEEE. Trimming cost V 1 base and J 5 bases; bases outside gene matches: 5. The DNA for the CDR3 is TGTGCCAGCAGCTTGACAGGGGTGACATATGGCTACACCTTC. The encoded protein is CASSLTGVTYGYTF.

This clone was recorded a few times. V and J are TRBV6-6 and TRBJ1-1, with D uncertain. CDR1 is MNHNY, CDR2 SVGAGI, per germline (reference sequence). This CDR3 has 16 amino acids. V shed 2 bases and J shed 6 bases, with 19 bases lying between them. The CDR3 nucleotides read TGTGCCAGCAGTTACGACCCATTAAGGACGAGCGCTGAAGCTTTCTTT. Protein product: CASSYDPLRTSAEAFF.

In its sample, this clone is medium-sized. The chain links TRBV7-9 to TRBJ2-7, with D perhaps assigned TRBD1 or TRBD2 (7 bases each). This CDR3 is built from 15 residues. Germline V CDR1 and CDR2: SEHNR, FQNEAQ (reference sequence). Trimming left V 5 bases short and J 5 bases short, with 19 bases between. CDR3 loop: CASSSGTGDYDEQYF. CDR3 sequence (DNA): TGTGCCAGCAGCAGTGGCACAGGGGACTACGACGAGCAGTACTTC.